Following are 16 T cell receptor beta chains from one sample sequenced in a study of cytotoxic CD8 clonotypes in ibrutinib-treated CLL. This table comes from immunoSEQ multiplex PCR, and its TCRdb copy is limited to in-frame clones, with some not included. The table has tens of thousands of clones, roughly 85% seen once. The specimen comprised PBMCs, sampled after 24 months of ibrutinib treatment. The origin of the receptors is a human donor with chronic lymphocytic leukemia.

The chain joins TRBV27 to TRBJ2-1, with TRBD2 matching 12 bases. Germline CDR1 and CDR2: MNHEY and SMNVEV (reference sequence). The CDR3 extends over 18 amino acids. The junction had 16 bases not matched to a gene; V was cut back by 5 bases and J by 8 bases. The CDR3 region is CASSPEPPTSGSSDEQFF. The DNA for the CDR3 is TGTGCCAGCAGTCCCGAACCCCCGACTAGCGGGAGTTCGGATGAGCAGTTCTTC.

This clone has more than one count but fewer than ten. This chain uses TRBV5-6 with TRBJ2-7; no clear D gene. Per germline, CDR1 SGHDT and CDR2 YYEEEE. The CDR3 totals 12 residues. V was shortened by 2 bases and J by 6 bases, with 9 bases between the two germline ends. CDR3 in amino acids: CASSFVEIEQYF. CDR3 DNA sequence: TGTGCCAGCAGCTTCGTGGAAATCGAGCAGTACTTC.

The J gene is TRBJ1-1, the V gene TRBV6-5; 7 nucleotides align to TRBD1. CDR1 is MNHEY and CDR2 is SVGAGI in the germline V gene. With V trimmed by 2 bases and J by 10 bases, 4 bases remained unmatched. This CDR3 is built from 12 residues. The CDR3 nucleotides read TGTGCCAGCAGTTACACTACAGGGGTAGCTTTCTTT. It translates to CASSYTTGVAFF.

The chain recombines TRBV19 with TRBJ2-2; D is perhaps TRBD1 (6 bases). V lost 2 bases and J lost 3, with 10 bases in between. The CDR3 extends over 15 amino acids. CDR1 is LNHDA and CDR2 is SQIVND in the germline V gene (reference sequence). This CDR3 reads CASSISRTDTGELFF. In DNA form, the CDR3 reads TGTGCCAGTAGTATAAGCAGGACAGACACCGGGGAGCTGTTTTTT.

V gene TRBV6-4 combines with J gene TRBJ2-2, with 9 bases matching TRBD2. The CDR3 runs to 16 residues. After removal of 0 bases from V and 4 bases from J, the junction contained 3 bases not matched to a gene. In germline, CDR1 is MRHNA, CDR2 SNTAGT. The CDR3 reads CASSDSILAGTGELFF. The CDR3 nucleotides are TGTGCCAGCAGTGACTCGATACTAGCGGGCACCGGGGAGCTGTTTTTT.

This chain uses TRBV29-1 with TRBJ1-1; D remains unclear. V lost 5 bases and J lost 0, with 7 bases in between. The germline V gene has CDR1 SQVTM and CDR2 ANQGSEA. The CDR3 loop spans 12 amino acids. CDR3 region: CSVRILNTEAFF. The CDR3 bases are TGCAGCGTTCGAATCTTGAACACTGAAGCTTTCTTT.

The rearrangement uses TRBV5-6 and TRBJ1-2; no reliable D call. CDR3 size: 13 residues. The germline gives CDR1 SGHDT, CDR2 YYEEEE. V lost 1 base and J 3 bases, leaving 7 bases between the germline ends. Written as DNA, the CDR3 is TGTGCCAGCAGCTTGAGGTCAGACTATGGCTACACCTTC. This encodes CASSLRSDYGYTF.

The chain is built from TRBV7-9 and TRBJ2-5, with a weak D call TRBD1 (5 bases). From germline, CDR1 is SEHNR and CDR2 FQNEAQ (reference sequence). The CDR3 runs 14 residues. V was trimmed by 0 bases and J by 2 bases, leaving 7 bases between them. Written as DNA, the CDR3 is TGTGCCAGCAGCTTAGCGACAGAACAAGAGACCCAGTACTTC. Protein sequence: CASSLATEQETQYF.

Here the CDR3 DNA reads TGTGCCAGCAGCGAAGGCGTCGCGAACACCGGGGAGCTGTTTTTT. It yields the protein CASSEGVANTGELFF. The gene calls are TRBV9 and TRBJ2-2; D unresolved. Per germline, CDR1 SGDLS and CDR2 YYNGEE. This CDR3 is 15 amino acids long. Trimming took 3 bases from V and 0 from J, leaving 9 bases between them.

This chain links TRBV5-4 with TRBJ2-1; TRBD2 might be the D (5 bases). This CDR3 comprises 15 residues. Germline lookup yields CDR1 SGHNT and CDR2 YYREEE (reference sequence). The V end was cut by 0 bases, the J end by 10 bases, with 17 bases between. CDR3 region: CASSLGQAGGLEQFF. As DNA, the CDR3 is TGTGCCAGCAGCTTGGGCCAGGCGGGCGGCCTAGAGCAGTTCTTC. The variable domain in full, completed from reference TRBV5-4 and TRBJ2-1, reads ETGVTQSPTHLIKTRGQQVTLRCSSQSGHNTVSWYQQALGQGPQFIFQYYREEENGRGNFPPRFSGLQFPNYSSELNVNALELDDSALYLCASSLGQAGGLEQFFGPGTRLTVL.

This chain joins TRBV2 and TRBJ2-7, with no clear D. Between the trimmed V and J ends, which lost 4 bases and 3 bases, there was a span of 4 bases. Germline values: CDR1 SNHLY, CDR2 FYNNEI. The CDR3 is 11 amino acids. CDR3 in amino acids: CASSADYEQYF. CDR3 in DNA: TGTGCCAGCAGTGCGGACTACGAGCAGTACTTC.

The rearrangement links TRBV2 to TRBJ2-1; TRBD1 matches at 7 bases. The CDR3 covers 10 residues. V shed 6 bases and J 13 bases; nucleotides not matched to a gene: 3. In germline, CDR1 is SNHLY, CDR2 FYNNEI. The CDR3, as DNA: TGTGCCAGCAGCGGGACAGCCCAGTTCTTC. This sequence encodes CASSGTAQFF. Combining the CDR3 with reference TRBV2 and TRBJ2-1 gives the whole variable domain EPEVTQTPSHQVTQMGQEVILRCVPISNHLYFYWYRQILGQKVEFLVSFYNNEISEKSEIFDDQFSVERPDGSNFTLKIRSTKLEDSAMYFCASSGTAQFFGPGTRLTVL.

This clone was observed a single time. The chain employs TRBV5-1 and TRBJ2-3, with D perhaps TRBD1 or TRBD2 (6 bases each). The germline V gene has CDR1 SGHRS and CDR2 YFSETQ. Trimming shortened V by 4 bases and J by 6 bases, and 18 bases separated the two germline ends. The CDR3 consists of 15 residues. The CDR3, as DNA: TGCGCCAGCAGCCCACAGGGACTCGTAAAGGATACGCAGTATTTT. Its protein is CASSPQGLVKDTQYF.

The chain employs TRBV6-5 and TRBJ1-5, with 8 bases fitting TRBD1. The J segment lost 7 bases and the V segment lost 5 bases, leaving 4 bases of the junction unmatched. Per germline, CDR1 MNHEY and CDR2 SVGAGI. The CDR3 consists of 13 residues. In nucleotides, the CDR3 is TGTGCCAGCAGTCAGGGGGCCCGACAGCCCCAGCATTTT. Its protein is CASSQGARQPQHF.

The chain carries TRBV7-9 and TRBJ2-5, with TRBD1 matching 8 bases. Germline V CDR1 and CDR2: SEHNR, FQNEAQ (reference sequence). The CDR3 has 17 residues. V lost 5 bases to trimming and J lost 5 bases; unmatched junction nucleotides: 16. CDR3 sequence: CASSRQGQGAPEETQYF. For the CDR3, the DNA is TGTGCCAGCAGCCGGCAAGGACAGGGCGCCCCCGAGGAGACCCAGTACTTC.

V usage is TRBV5-4 and J usage is TRBJ1-3; no clear D gene. The length of the CDR3 is 15 residues. The V and J ends lost 4 bases and 0 bases respectively, with 11 bases between them. Germline-derived CDR1 and CDR2 are SGHNT and YYREEE (reference sequence). The DNA for the CDR3 is TGTGCCAGCAGCCTTAGGGCTAGCTCTGGAAACACCATATATTTT. Its protein is CASSLRASSGNTIYF.